Here is one T cell receptor (beta chain) with its context. Its antigen is not identified. V lost 5 bases, J lost 7 bases, and 17 bases lay in between. CDR1 is LGHNA and CDR2 is YSLEER in the germline V gene. This CDR3 has 14 residues. The data belong to a study of CD8 T cells in ankylosing spondylitis. TCRdb reprocessed the 5' RACE reads with MiXCR, giving one entry per CDR3 protein. The sample includes over 25,000 distinct CDR3 sequences, over 12% seen only once; the top ten take around 40%. Overall study findings and caveats: Significant enrichment of disease-linked clones was reportedly seen in matched ankylosing spondylitis synovial fluid. Disease-linked clones were CD8+ and relatively rare in peripheral blood.

The sequence was obtained from a male donor with ankylosing spondylitis or in good health (not recorded which). The rearrangement joins TRBV4-3 to TRBJ2-5; D remains ambiguous. Sequencing was carried out using blood. CDR3 in DNA: TGCGCCAGCAGCTGGGAACCGGGTCTAGGGACCCAGTACTTC. This translates into CASSWEPGLGTQYF.